The rows below give T cell receptor beta chains drawn from one sample of a study of blood T cell repertoires in COVID-19. The method was immunoSEQ multiplex PCR; TCRdb's version includes in-frame clones alone and lacks a portion of them. The data contain about 130,000 clones, 84% of them singletons. The source material was peripheral blood. These TCRs come from a woman aged 25 to 45 who had recovered from COVID-19. The CDR3 runs from the conserved cysteine through the conserved F or W. The D gene is left open where the match is weak. Size values are once, few and many counts, or a class for expanded clones, and some rows have none.

D gene	clone size	V gene	J gene	CDR3 protein	CDR3 DNA
.	.	TRBV5-1	TRBJ1-4	CASSLDGATNEKLFF	TGCGCCAGCAGCTTGGATGGGGCGACTAATGAAAAACTGTTTTTT
.	.	TRBV7-9	TRBJ2-5	CASSSPTRFGETQYF	TGTGCCAGCAGCTCGCCGACTAGGTTCGGCGAGACCCAGTACTTC
.	.	TRBV6-4	TRBJ2-7	CASNQGSHEQYF	TGTGCCAGCAATCAGGGGAGCCACGAGCAGTACTTC
.	.	TRBV27	TRBJ2-1	CASSQRNEQFF	TGTGCCAGCAGTCAGCGAAATGAGCAGTTCTTC
TRBD1	.	TRBV18	TRBJ1-2	CASSPQDRAIYGYTF	TGTGCCAGCTCACCCCAAGACAGGGCGATCTATGGCTACACCTTC
TRBD1	once	TRBV7-8	TRBJ1-5	CASSLDGGQAGPQHF	TGTGCCAGCAGCTTAGATGGCGGACAGGCAGGGCCCCAGCATTTT
.	.	TRBV6-6	TRBJ1-6	CASSRAGSRFYNSPLHF	TGTGCCAGCAGTCGTGCAGGCTCACGTTTCTATAATTCACCCCTCCACTTT
.	.	TRBV11-2	TRBJ2-3	CASSSLGATGGTDTQYF	TGTGCCAGCAGCTCCCTCGGAGCTACCGGCGGCACAGATACGCAGTATTTT
TRBD2	few	TRBV29-1	TRBJ2-3	CSVAALAGSTDTQYF	TGCAGCGTTGCCGCACTAGCGGGGTCCACAGATACGCAGTATTTT
.	once	TRBV10-3	TRBJ1-5	CAISESGGNQPQHF	TGTGCCATCAGTGAGTCAGGGGGCAATCAGCCCCAGCATTTT
.	few	TRBV6-5	TRBJ1-1	CASTRNTEAFF	TGTGCCAGCACCCGGAACACTGAAGCTTTCTTT
TRBD2	few	TRBV7-9	TRBJ2-7	CASTERTSGNHEQYF	TGTGCCAGCACCGAGAGAACTAGCGGGAACCACGAGCAGTACTTC
TRBD2	.	TRBV11-3	TRBJ2-1	CASSLQLAGVNEQFF	TGTGCCAGCAGCTTACAACTAGCGGGAGTTAATGAGCAGTTCTTC
TRBD2	.	TRBV24-1	TRBJ2-3	CATSDYGRSGGPTDTQYF	TGTGCCACCAGTGATTACGGCCGGAGCGGGGGGCCCACAGATACGCAGTATTTT
.	.	TRBV2	TRBJ2-3	CASRRSDTQYF	TGTGCCAGCAGGAGGTCGGATACGCAGTATTTT